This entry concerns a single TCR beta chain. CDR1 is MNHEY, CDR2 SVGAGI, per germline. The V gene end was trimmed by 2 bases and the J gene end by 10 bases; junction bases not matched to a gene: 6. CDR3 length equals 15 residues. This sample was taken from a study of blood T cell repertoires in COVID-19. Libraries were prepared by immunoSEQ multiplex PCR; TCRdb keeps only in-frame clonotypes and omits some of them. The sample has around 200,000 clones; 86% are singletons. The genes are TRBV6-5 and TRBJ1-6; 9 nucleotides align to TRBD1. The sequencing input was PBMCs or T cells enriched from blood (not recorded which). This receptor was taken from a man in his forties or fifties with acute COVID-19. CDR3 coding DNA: TGTGCCAGCAGTTACGATGGGACAGGGCGGTCACCCCTCCACTTT. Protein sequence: CASSYDGTGRSPLHF.